This entry lists 20 T cell receptor beta chains sequenced from one sample in a study of blood T cell repertoires in COVID-19. The method was immunoSEQ multiplex PCR; TCRdb's version includes in-frame clones alone and lacks a portion of them. The data show some 310,000 clones, roughly 87% seen once. The sequencing input was peripheral blood. The origin of the receptors is a man aged 45-65 years with active or convalescent COVID-19.

The rearrangement links TRBV6-5 to TRBJ2-7, with 7 bases identical to TRBD2. The junction had 7 bases not matched to a gene; V was cut back by 0 bases and J by 5 bases. The CDR3 length is 15 residues. Germline V CDR1 and CDR2: MNHEY, SVGAGI. The CDR3 region is CASSYSRGFGDEQYF. Written as DNA, the CDR3 is TGTGCCAGCAGTTACTCGCGGGGGTTCGGGGACGAGCAGTACTTC.

The chain uses TRBV2 and TRBJ2-3; D gene unclear. Germline CDR1 and CDR2: SNHLY and FYNNEI. The germline V and J ends were trimmed by 9 bases and 2 bases, with 9 bases remaining between them. The CDR3 loop spans 12 amino acids. The CDR3 bases are TGTGCCAGTAGTATACACACAGATACGCAGTATTTT. Protein product: CASSIHTDTQYF.

The chain has TRBV28 and TRBJ2-3, with D uncertain. Trimming took off 2 bases at V and 9 bases at J, with 12 bases between the two ends. Per the germline V gene, CDR1 is MDHEN and CDR2 is SYDVKM. The CDR3 runs to 13 residues. CDR3 sequence: CASSLTGTETQYF. The CDR3 coding sequence is TGTGCCAGCAGTTTAACGGGTACGGAGACGCAGTATTTT.

The rearrangement uses TRBV2 and TRBJ2-2; D ambiguous. CDR3 length: 13 amino acids. The germline V gene has CDR1 SNHLY and CDR2 FYNNEI. V was cut by 6 bases and J by 1 base, with 6 bases left in between. CDR3 amino acids: CASSLRNTGELFF. The CDR3 DNA is TGTGCCAGCAGCCTCAGGAACACCGGGGAGCTGTTTTTT.

This rearrangement joins TRBV30 to TRBJ2-2; 9 positions agree with TRBD1. CDR1 is GTSNPN, CDR2 SVGIG, per germline (reference sequence). Trimming removed 3 bases from V and 7 bases from J; junction bases left unmatched: 9. The CDR3 consists of 15 residues. CDR3 sequence: CAWRSTGTGFGELFF. The CDR3, as DNA: TGTGCCTGGAGGTCTACCGGGACAGGGTTCGGGGAGCTGTTTTTT.

This chain connects TRBV12-3 or TRBV12-4 to TRBJ1-2; D may be TRBD1 (6 bases). The V gene lost 6 bases and the J gene lost 3 bases, with 8 bases spanning the gap. The CDR3 consists of 12 residues. This chain's CDR3 is CASRGGDYGYTF. Written as DNA, the CDR3 is TGTGCCAGCAGAGGGGGGGACTATGGCTACACCTTC.

In its sample, this clone was seen once. Other nucleotide sequences from this sample produce the same CDR3. The chain recombines TRBV5-1 with TRBJ1-4, with D possibly matching TRBD1 (6 bases). Trimming took 0 bases from V and 4 from J, leaving 7 bases between them. The germline gives CDR1 SGHRS, CDR2 YFSETQ. This CDR3 is built from 14 residues. In nucleotides, the CDR3 is TGCGCCAGCAGCTTGGGAGGGGGTAATGAAAAACTGTTTTTT. Its protein product is CASSLGGGNEKLFF.

The chain combines TRBV14 with TRBJ2-3, with TRBD2 identical over 10 bases. The ends lost 5 bases at V and 7 bases at J; junction bases unmatched: 24. The CDR3 extends over 20 amino acids. The V gene's germline CDR1 is SGHDN and CDR2 FVKESK. The CDR3 sequence is CASSSSSEAGVVGLAYTQYF. DNA of the CDR3: TGTGCCAGCAGCTCGTCCAGCGAAGCGGGCGTGGTGGGACTAGCGTATACGCAGTATTTT.

The sample holds a few counts of this clone. The chain recombines TRBV11-2 with TRBJ1-1; possibly TRBD1 for D (6 bases). CDR1 and CDR2 from the germline V gene are SGHAT and FQNNGV. The CDR3 is made up of 13 amino acids. The ends were cut back, 5 bases at V and 3 bases at J, with 10 bases in the middle. CDR3 region: CASSTQGDTEAFF. The CDR3 bases are TGTGCCAGCAGCACACAGGGAGACACTGAAGCTTTCTTT.

The chain links TRBV28 to TRBJ1-4; D gene ambiguous. Deletions cut 3 bases from V and 8 bases from J, with 16 bases between. The germline V gene has CDR1 MDHEN and CDR2 SYDVKM. The length of the CDR3 is 15 residues. The CDR3 here is CASSLLGPTQEKLFF. For the CDR3, the DNA is TGTGCCAGCAGTTTGCTAGGCCCTACTCAGGAAAAACTGTTTTTT.

This chain uses TRBV20-1 with TRBJ2-3; the match to TRBD1 covers 9 bases. The length of the CDR3 is 14 residues. Germline values: CDR1 DFQATT, CDR2 SNEGSKA (reference sequence). The J segment lost 4 bases and the V segment lost 4 bases, leaving 6 bases of the junction unmatched. In DNA, the CDR3 is TGCAGTGCTAATGACAGGGGGATCGCAGATACGCAGTATTTT. As protein: CSANDRGIADTQYF.

Worth noting for this clone: This sample includes further DNA sequences coding for the same CDR3. The chain combines TRBV18 with TRBJ2-5, with D hard to call. There are 12 residues in the CDR3. Trimming left V 3 bases short and J 2 bases short, with 4 bases between. Looked up from germline, CDR1 is KGHSH and CDR2 is LQKENI. The CDR3 is CASSPLQETQYF. CDR3 nucleotides: TGTGCCAGCTCACCCTTACAAGAGACCCAGTACTTC.

The chain has TRBV7-2 and TRBJ2-3, with 15 positions matching TRBD2. This CDR3 comprises 16 residues. With V trimmed by 3 bases and J by 4 bases, 2 bases remained unmatched. Germline V gene sequence: CDR1 SGHTA, CDR2 FQGNSA. CDR3 sequence (DNA): TGTGCCAGCAGCTTGCGGACTAGCGGGAGGGCAGATACGCAGTATTTT. Amino acids: CASSLRTSGRADTQYF.

The CDR3 loop reads CASSLEPLGGNPYEQYF. CDR3 DNA: TGCGCCAGCAGCTTGGAACCCCTCGGGGGGAATCCCTACGAGCAGTACTTC. The V and J genes are TRBV5-1 and TRBJ2-7; 7 bases are shared with TRBD2. CDR3 size: 17 residues. The V and J ends lost 0 bases and 2 bases, in that order; junction bases with no gene match: 11. Germline V gene lookup returns CDR1 SGHRS and CDR2 YFSETQ.

The chain links TRBV6-2 or TRBV6-3 to TRBJ2-2; weak D call: TRBD2 (6 bases). The CDR3 is made up of 15 amino acids. V dropped 2 bases and J dropped 4 bases, with 11 bases sitting between them. The germline gives CDR1 MNHEY, CDR2 SVGEGT. The chain's CDR3 is CASSYEGGATGELFF. The CDR3 DNA sequence: TGTGCCAGCAGTTACGAAGGCGGGGCCACCGGGGAGCTGTTTTTT.

The chain recombines TRBV29-1 with TRBJ2-5; a possible D gene is TRBD1 (5 bases). V lost 5 bases and J lost 4, with 17 bases in between. Looked up from germline, CDR1 is SQVTM and CDR2 is ANQGSEA. This CDR3 is built from 14 residues. CDR3 in amino acids: CSVSQGFVGETQYF. CDR3 nucleotide sequence: TGCAGCGTTAGCCAGGGATTTGTAGGAGAGACCCAGTACTTC.

V is TRBV3-1 (or the pseudogene TRBV3-2) and J is TRBJ2-3; D not resolved. CDR3 size: 14 residues. Germline loops: CDR1 LGHDT, CDR2 YNNKEL (reference sequence). V gave up 1 base and J gave up 0 bases, with 5 bases separating them. The DNA for the CDR3 is TGTGCCAGCAGCCAAGGGCCTAGCACAGATACGCAGTATTTT. Protein product: CASSQGPSTDTQYF.

CDR3 sequence: CASSQDPLSYEQYF. For the CDR3, the DNA is TGCGCCAGCAGCCAAGACCCTCTAAGCTACGAGCAGTACTTC. This chain joins TRBV4-1 and TRBJ2-7; D uncertain. Germline-derived CDR1 and CDR2 are MGHRA and YSYEKL. The CDR3 length is 14 residues. The germline V and J ends were trimmed by 0 bases and 3 bases, with 9 bases remaining between them.

The chain is built from TRBV4-1 and TRBJ2-5; 11 bases are shared with TRBD1. The CDR3 extends over 16 amino acids. Germline CDR1 and CDR2: MGHRA and YSYEKL. Germline trimming cut 3 bases from V and 5 bases from J; bases unmatched to any gene: 8. The CDR3 protein is CASSQTDRGLGETQYF. CDR3 coding DNA: TGCGCCAGCAGCCAGACGGACAGGGGGCTAGGGGAGACCCAGTACTTC.

This chain uses TRBV6-6 with TRBJ1-5; 7 nucleotides agree with TRBD1. V lost 5 bases, J lost 2 bases, and 15 bases stayed unmatched. The length of the CDR3 is 18 residues. Germline V lookup: CDR1 MNHNY, CDR2 SVGAGI (reference sequence). CDR3 nucleotides: TGTGCCAGCAGTCCTTCCGGGACAGTATCGCCGCGCAATCAGCCCCAGCATTTT. This translates into CASSPSGTVSPRNQPQHF.